A single sample is the source of the 9 T cell receptor beta chains below, sequenced in a study of cytomegalovirus exposure and HLA in healthy donors. Both 60 Vbeta primers and 13 Jbeta primers went into the PCR. Generated by immunoSEQ multiplex PCR, the TCRdb table keeps only in-frame clones and is missing some. Here the sample spans over 90,000 clones, around 82% being singletons. The sequencing sample was made of PBMCs. The source is a middle-aged man in good health and CMV-seropositive.

The V and J genes are TRBV18 and TRBJ1-3, with 7 bases fitting TRBD1. Germline-derived CDR1 and CDR2 are KGHSH and LQKENI. J was trimmed by 0 bases and V by 4 bases; bases with no gene match: 9. This CDR3 is 17 amino acids long. The CDR3 loop reads CASSLRDSSFSGNTIYF. DNA for the CDR3: TGTGCCAGCTCACTCCGGGACAGCAGCTTCTCTGGAAACACCATATATTTT.

The CDR3 protein is CASTPLGRAYEQYF. CDR3 in DNA: TGTGCCAGCACCCCCCTGGGCAGGGCCTACGAGCAGTACTTC. The gene calls are TRBV6-1 and TRBJ2-7; TRBD1 is a possible D gene (5 bases). The CDR3 has 14 residues. The V and J ends lost 7 bases and 2 bases respectively, with 15 bases between them. Germline lookup yields CDR1 MNHNS and CDR2 SASEGT.

The rearrangement joins TRBV6-5 to TRBJ1-1, with a possible D match to TRBD1 (5 bases). V gave up 0 bases and J gave up 5 bases, with 13 bases separating them. The V gene's germline CDR1 is MNHEY and CDR2 SVGAGI. This CDR3 has 15 residues. CDR3 loop: CASSYSGQGQTEAFF. The CDR3 DNA sequence: TGTGCCAGCAGTTACTCGGGCCAGGGTCAAACTGAAGCTTTCTTT.

Details on this clone: At the DNA level, this CDR3 is encoded by other sequences in the same sample as well. The V gene is TRBV6-1, the J gene TRBJ2-1; TRBD2 aligns across 8 bases. V shed 5 bases and J 0 bases; nucleotides not matched to a gene: 3. This CDR3 is 15 amino acids long. Per the germline V gene, CDR1 is MNHNS and CDR2 is SASEGT. CDR3 residues: CASSSSGSSYNEQFF. CDR3 DNA sequence: TGTGCCAGCAGTTCCAGCGGGAGCTCCTACAATGAGCAGTTCTTC.

Notes on this clone: Germline and junction disagree at one end, which may indicate a read error. The chain couples TRBV5-1 to TRBJ2-6, with D possibly being TRBD2 (6 bases). Germline V gene data show CDR1 as SGHRS and CDR2 as YFSETQ. This CDR3 has 19 residues. Here the CDR3 DNA reads TGCGCCAGCAGCTTGGTTATCTTTCAGGGAGGCCCTGGGGCCAACGGCCTGACTTTC. As protein: CASSLVIFQGGPGANGLTF. Filled out from reference TRBV5-1 and TRBJ2-6, the complete variable domain reads KAGVTQTPRYLIKTRGQQVTLSCSPISGHRSVSWYQQTPGQGLQFLFEYFSETQRNKGNFPGRFSGRQFSNSRSEMNVSTLELGDSALYLCASSLVIFQGGPGANGLTFGAGSRLTVL.

CDR3 nucleotides: TGCGCCAGCAGGCAGACAGTAAGGGACAGAGCCTACGAGCAGTACTTC. Its translation: CASRQTVRDRAYEQYF. The genes are TRBV4-1 and TRBJ2-7; 7 bases are shared with TRBD1. Unmatched junction bases numbered 13, after V lost 6 bases and J lost 2 bases. CDR3 length equals 16 residues. Germline-derived CDR1 and CDR2 are MGHRA and YSYEKL.

This chain uses TRBV19 with TRBJ2-5; tentative D call: TRBD1 (6 bases). The J call may be wrong; the DNA end is better matched by TRBJ2-7. The CDR3 covers 13 residues. Germline CDR1 reads LNHDA; CDR2 reads SQIVND (reference sequence). CDR3 coding DNA: TGTGCCAGTAGTAGCCGGACAGTAGACGAGCAGTACTTC. Its protein product is CASSSRTVDEQYF.

The genes are TRBV7-6 and TRBJ2-1; TRBD2 matches at 8 bases. V gave up 3 bases and J gave up 2 bases; unmatched junction bases: 15. Germline V CDR1 and CDR2: SGHVS, FNYEAQ. There are 19 residues in the CDR3. CDR3 nucleotide sequence: TGTGCCAGCAGCTTTTTTGCCCCCCCGGCGGGGGGTACCTACAATGAGCAGTTCTTC. It encodes CASSFFAPPAGGTYNEQFF.

The chain couples TRBV28 to TRBJ1-1; maybe TRBD1 (6 bases). Germline loops: CDR1 MDHEN, CDR2 SYDVKM. V lost 4 bases and J lost 1, with 13 bases in between. The CDR3 is 15 amino acids. The CDR3 loop reads CASSYRGGRNTEAFF. CDR3 DNA: TGTGCCAGCAGTTATAGAGGGGGTCGGAACACTGAAGCTTTCTTT.